What follows are 13 T cell receptor beta chains derived from one specimen sequenced in a study of identical twins. TCRdb reprocessed the 5' RACE reads with MiXCR, giving one entry per CDR3 protein. The repertoire holds 1.5 million to 2 million distinct CDR3 sequences, about 30% seen once, with around 0.3% in the top ten. The material sequenced was cord blood. The receptors stem from a newborn girl in good health.

This sequence joins TRBV5-1 and TRBJ2-1; 9 bases align to TRBD1. CDR3 length: 14 residues. Losses at the gene ends were 6 bases for V and 5 bases for J; bases not matched to a gene: 6. Germline V gene sequence: CDR1 SGHRS, CDR2 YFSETQ. The DNA of the CDR3 is TGCGCCAGCACCGGGACAGGGCTCCACAATGAGCAGTTCTTC. Amino acids: CASTGTGLHNEQFF.

This clonotype was observed a few times. The CDR3 loop is CASSAFTSGGFTDTQYF. The CDR3 DNA sequence: TGTGCCAGCAGCGCGTTCACTAGCGGGGGGTTCACAGATACGCAGTATTTT. The chain recombines TRBV11-1 with TRBJ2-3, with 12 bases identical to TRBD2. The CDR3 has 17 residues. V gave up 5 bases and J gave up 2 bases; unmatched junction bases: 8. The germline V gene encodes CDR1 SGHAT and CDR2 FQDESV (reference sequence).

This clonotype has at least ten counts. The rearrangement joins TRBV4-1 to TRBJ2-4, with a weak D call TRBD2 (5 bases). The V and J ends lost 1 base and 4 bases respectively, with 8 bases between them. Germline V lookup: CDR1 MGHRA, CDR2 YSYEKL. The CDR3 is made up of 14 amino acids. The CDR3 loop reads CASSQASGKNIQYF. CDR3 nucleotides: TGCGCCAGCAGCCAAGCCAGCGGTAAAAACATTCAGTACTTC.

The chain joins TRBV28 to TRBJ2-1, with 11 positions matching TRBD2. Trimming took 3 bases from V and 8 from J; bases not matched to a gene: 9. The length of the CDR3 is 16 residues. The germline CDR1 and CDR2 sequences are MDHEN and SYDVKM. The DNA of the CDR3 is TGTGCCAGCAGTTTGGAGATGACTAGCGGGAAGGATGAGCAGTTCTTC. Residues: CASSLEMTSGKDEQFF.

V usage is TRBV27 and J usage is TRBJ1-2; a possible D gene is TRBD1 (6 bases). This CDR3 is built from 14 residues. Germline V gives CDR1 MNHEY, CDR2 SMNVEV (reference sequence). Between the trimmed V and J ends, which lost 6 bases and 6 bases, there was a span of 17 bases. In DNA form, the CDR3 reads TGTGCCAGCAGAGGGTCGGGGGCGCGGGATGGCTACACCTTC. Translated: CASRGSGARDGYTF.

This clonotype showed up just a few times. The chain combines TRBV7-9 with TRBJ2-1; 12 positions agree with TRBD2. CDR1 SEHNR and CDR2 FQNEAQ come from the germline V gene (reference sequence). This CDR3 has 17 amino acids. Trimming removed 2 bases from V and 6 bases from J; junction bases left unmatched: 8. CDR3 bases: TGTGCCAGCAGCTTAAACAACCTAGCGGGAGGGGGCAATGAGCAGTTCTTC. Translating gives CASSLNNLAGGGNEQFF.

The chain combines TRBV19 with TRBJ2-1, with D tentatively TRBD2 (5 bases). The CDR3 has 16 amino acids. Trimming took 1 base from V and 0 from J, leaving 10 bases between them. Germline CDR1 is LNHDA and CDR2 is SQIVND (reference sequence). As DNA, the CDR3 is TGTGCCAGTAGTATAGTAGCGTACAGCTCCTACAATGAGCAGTTCTTC. Protein sequence: CASSIVAYSSYNEQFF.

The rearrangement joins TRBV6-2 or TRBV6-3 to TRBJ2-3; D possibly corresponds to TRBD2 (6 bases). The CDR3 is made up of 16 amino acids. From germline, CDR1 is MNHEY and CDR2 SVGEGT. V lost 5 bases and J 1 base, leaving 16 bases between the germline ends. The CDR3 sequence: CASSRTAGRGTDTQYF. CDR3 bases: TGTGCCAGCAGTCGTACCGCGGGGCGCGGCACAGATACGCAGTATTTT.

Points on this clonotype: Given a much more abundant clone one base away, this may be a read error. The CDR3 here is CASSSGTGGGADTQYF. The CDR3 DNA reads TGTGCCAGCAGTTCCGGGACTGGCGGGGGGGCAGATACGCAGTATTTT. This chain joins TRBV12-3 or TRBV12-4 and TRBJ2-3, with 9 nucleotides matching TRBD2. This CDR3 region has 16 residues. V dropped 4 bases and J dropped 4; count of bases not matched to a gene: 9.

The J gene is TRBJ1-5, the V gene TRBV12-3 or TRBV12-4, with D tentatively TRBD1 (5 bases). The CDR3 sequence is 16 residues long. With 6 bases removed from V and 2 bases from J, the gap between germline ends came to 17 bases. CDR3 region: CASRGRPLSGNQPQHF. In nucleotides, the CDR3 is TGTGCCAGCAGGGGACGGCCTTTATCGGGCAATCAGCCCCAGCATTTT.

This clonotype was counted a few times. The rearrangement links TRBV20-1 to TRBJ2-1, with 9 bases fitting TRBD1. Losses at the gene ends were 6 bases for V and 4 bases for J; bases not matched to a gene: 13. The CDR3 contains 16 residues. Germline V lookup: CDR1 DFQATT, CDR2 SNEGSKA (reference sequence). The CDR3, as DNA: TGCAGTGCGAGGGCGCAGGGACAGGGCCTATACAATGAGCAGTTCTTC. Protein sequence: CSARAQGQGLYNEQFF.

This chain connects TRBV7-9 to TRBJ1-2; 8 bases match TRBD1. Germline V lookup: CDR1 SEHNR, CDR2 FQNEAQ (reference sequence). The V and J ends lost 1 base and 6 bases, in that order; junction bases with no gene match: 10. CDR3 size: 16 residues. This CDR3 is CASSLGVGQGYHGYTF. The CDR3 region has the DNA TGTGCCAGCAGCTTAGGTGTAGGACAGGGATACCATGGCTACACCTTC.

In its sample, this clonotype was seen many times. The genes are TRBV27 and TRBJ1-6; tentative D call: TRBD1 (6 bases). CDR1 and CDR2 from the germline V gene are MNHEY and SMNVEV (reference sequence). V lost 5 bases to trimming and J lost 5 bases, with 10 bases between them. There are 14 residues in the CDR3. The CDR3 loop reads CASSLGTNNSPLHF. The CDR3 coding sequence is TGTGCCAGCAGTCTCGGGACAAATAATTCACCCCTCCACTTT.